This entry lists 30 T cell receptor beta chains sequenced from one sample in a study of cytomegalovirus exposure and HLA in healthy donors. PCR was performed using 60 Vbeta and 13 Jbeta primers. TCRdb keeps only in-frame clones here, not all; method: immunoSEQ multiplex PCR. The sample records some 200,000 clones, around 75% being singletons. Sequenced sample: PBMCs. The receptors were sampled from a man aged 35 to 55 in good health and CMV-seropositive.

This chain's CDR3 is CASSLPGNYEQYF. Here the CDR3 DNA reads TGTGCCAGCAGCTTACCAGGGAACTACGAGCAGTACTTC. This rearrangement joins TRBV13 to TRBJ2-7; TRBD1 might be the D (5 bases). The CDR3 sequence is 13 residues long. Trimming took off 2 bases at V and 3 bases at J, with 8 bases between the two ends. CDR1 and CDR2 from the germline V gene are PRHDT and FYEKMQ (reference sequence). Drawing the rest from reference TRBV13 and TRBJ2-7, the complete variable domain is AAGVIQSPRHLIKEKRETATLKCYPIPRHDTVYWYQQGPGQDPQFLISFYEKMQSDKGSIPDRFSAQQFSDYHSELNMSSLELGDSALYFCASSLPGNYEQYFGPGTRLTVT.

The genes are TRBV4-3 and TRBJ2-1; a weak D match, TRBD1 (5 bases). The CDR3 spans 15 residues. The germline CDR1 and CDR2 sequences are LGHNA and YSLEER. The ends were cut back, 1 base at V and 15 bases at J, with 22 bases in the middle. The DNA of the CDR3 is TGCGCCAGCAGCCAAGGGGGCGGTACGGAGAGAAGTTGGTTCTTC. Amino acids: CASSQGGGTERSWFF.

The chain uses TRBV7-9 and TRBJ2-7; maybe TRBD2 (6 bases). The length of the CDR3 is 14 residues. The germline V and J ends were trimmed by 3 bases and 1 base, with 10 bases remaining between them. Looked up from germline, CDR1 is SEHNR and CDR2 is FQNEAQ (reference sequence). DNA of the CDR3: TGTGCCAGCAGCTTCGACAGCGGGTCCTACGAGCAGTACTTC. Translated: CASSFDSGSYEQYF.

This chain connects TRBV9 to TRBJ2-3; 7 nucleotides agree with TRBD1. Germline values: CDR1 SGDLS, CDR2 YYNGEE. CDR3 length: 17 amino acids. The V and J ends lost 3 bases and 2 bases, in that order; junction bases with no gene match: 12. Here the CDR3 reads CASSAEGAGLVTDTQYF. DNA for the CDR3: TGTGCCAGCAGCGCTGAGGGGGCAGGGTTGGTCACAGATACGCAGTATTTT.

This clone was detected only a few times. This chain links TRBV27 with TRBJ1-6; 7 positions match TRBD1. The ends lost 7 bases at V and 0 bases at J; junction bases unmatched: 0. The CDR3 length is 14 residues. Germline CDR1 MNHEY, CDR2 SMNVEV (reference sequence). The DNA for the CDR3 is TGTGCCAGCACAGGGGGCTCCTATAATTCACCCCTCCACTTT. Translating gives CASTGGSYNSPLHF.

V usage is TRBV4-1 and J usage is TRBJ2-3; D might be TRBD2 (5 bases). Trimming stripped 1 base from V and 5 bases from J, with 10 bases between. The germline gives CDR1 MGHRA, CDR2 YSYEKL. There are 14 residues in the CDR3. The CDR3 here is CASSQVEGQDTQYF. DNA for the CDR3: TGCGCCAGCAGCCAAGTCGAGGGTCAAGATACGCAGTATTTT.

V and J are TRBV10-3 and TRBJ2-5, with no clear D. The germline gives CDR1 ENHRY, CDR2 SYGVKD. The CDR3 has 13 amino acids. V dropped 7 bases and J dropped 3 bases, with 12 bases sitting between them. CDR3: CAIMVQPKETQYF. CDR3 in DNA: TGTGCCATCATGGTACAGCCCAAAGAGACCCAGTACTTC.

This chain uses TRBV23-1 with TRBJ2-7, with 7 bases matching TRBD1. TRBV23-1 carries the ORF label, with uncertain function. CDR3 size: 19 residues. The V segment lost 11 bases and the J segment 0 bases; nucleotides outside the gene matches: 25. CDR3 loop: CARPPSEGFRQGRSYEQYF. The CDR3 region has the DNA TGCGCCCGGCCCCCCAGCGAGGGGTTCCGACAGGGCCGCTCCTACGAGCAGTACTTC.

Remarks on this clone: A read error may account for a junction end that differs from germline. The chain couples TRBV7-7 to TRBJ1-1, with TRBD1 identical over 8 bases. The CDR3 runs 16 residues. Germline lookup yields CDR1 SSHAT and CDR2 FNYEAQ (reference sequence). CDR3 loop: CASSLDRDGDVTEAFF. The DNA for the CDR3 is TGTGCTAGCAGCTTGGACAGGGACGGGGATGTTACTGAAGCTTTCTTT.

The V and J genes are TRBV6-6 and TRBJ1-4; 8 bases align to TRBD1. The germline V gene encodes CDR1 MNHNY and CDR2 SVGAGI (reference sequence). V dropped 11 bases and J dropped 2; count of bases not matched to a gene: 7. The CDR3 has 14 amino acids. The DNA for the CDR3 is TGTGCCGCAAGACGGACAGGGACTAATGAAAAACTGTTTTTT. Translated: CAARRTGTNEKLFF.

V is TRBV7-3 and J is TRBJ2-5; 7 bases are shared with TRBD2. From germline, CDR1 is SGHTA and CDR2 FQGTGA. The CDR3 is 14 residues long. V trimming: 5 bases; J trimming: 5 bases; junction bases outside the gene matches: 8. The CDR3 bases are TGTGCCAGCAGCGCCGGCGGGGGACGGGAGACCCAGTACTTC. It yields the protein CASSAGGGRETQYF.

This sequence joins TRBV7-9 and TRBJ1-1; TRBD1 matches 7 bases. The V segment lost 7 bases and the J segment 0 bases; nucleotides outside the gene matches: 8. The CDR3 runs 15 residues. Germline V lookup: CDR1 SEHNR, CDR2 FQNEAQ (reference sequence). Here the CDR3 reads CASTRQGVMNTEAFF. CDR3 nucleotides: TGTGCCAGCACCAGACAGGGCGTGATGAACACTGAAGCTTTCTTT.

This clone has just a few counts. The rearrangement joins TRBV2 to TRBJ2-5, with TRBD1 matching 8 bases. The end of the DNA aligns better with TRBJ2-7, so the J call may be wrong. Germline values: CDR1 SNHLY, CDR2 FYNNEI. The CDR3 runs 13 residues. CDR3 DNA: TGTGCCAGCAGTGGGACAGGGATCTACGAGCAGTACTTC. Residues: CASSGTGIYEQYF.

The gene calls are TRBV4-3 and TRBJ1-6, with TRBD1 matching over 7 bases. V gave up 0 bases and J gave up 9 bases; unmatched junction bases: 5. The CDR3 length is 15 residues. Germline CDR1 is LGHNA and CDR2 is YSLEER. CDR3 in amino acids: CASSQEIGGLSPLHF. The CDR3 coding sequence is TGCGCCAGCAGCCAAGAAATAGGGGGCCTTTCACCCCTCCACTTT.

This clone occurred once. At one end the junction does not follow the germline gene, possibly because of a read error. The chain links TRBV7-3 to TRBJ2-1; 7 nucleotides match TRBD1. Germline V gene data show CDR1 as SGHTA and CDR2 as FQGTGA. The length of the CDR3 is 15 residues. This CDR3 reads CSSSFGQDSYNEQFF. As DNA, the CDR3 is TGTTCCAGCAGTTTTGGACAGGACTCCTACAATGAGCAGTTCTTC.

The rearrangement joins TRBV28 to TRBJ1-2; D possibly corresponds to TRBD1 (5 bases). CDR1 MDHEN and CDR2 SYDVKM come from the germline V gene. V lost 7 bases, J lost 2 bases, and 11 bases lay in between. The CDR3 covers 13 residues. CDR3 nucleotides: TGTGCCAGCACTTTGGGGGGGAACTATGGCTACACCTTC. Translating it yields CASTLGGNYGYTF.

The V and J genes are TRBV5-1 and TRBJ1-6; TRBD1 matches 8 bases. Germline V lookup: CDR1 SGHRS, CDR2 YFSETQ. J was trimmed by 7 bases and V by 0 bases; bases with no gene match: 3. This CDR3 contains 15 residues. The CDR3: CASSLGDRKNSPLHF. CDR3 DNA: TGCGCCAGCAGCTTGGGGGACAGGAAAAATTCACCCCTCCACTTT.

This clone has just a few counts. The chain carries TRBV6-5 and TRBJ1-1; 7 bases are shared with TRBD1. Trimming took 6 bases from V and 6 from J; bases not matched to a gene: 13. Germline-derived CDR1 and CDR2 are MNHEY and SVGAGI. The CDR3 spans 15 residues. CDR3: CASSGTVNAPAEAFF. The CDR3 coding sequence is TGTGCCAGCAGCGGGACAGTAAATGCCCCGGCTGAAGCTTTCTTT.

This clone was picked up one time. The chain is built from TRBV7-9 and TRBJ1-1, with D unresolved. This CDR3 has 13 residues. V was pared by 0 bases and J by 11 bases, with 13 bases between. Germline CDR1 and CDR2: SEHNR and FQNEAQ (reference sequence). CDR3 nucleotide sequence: TGTGCCAGCAGCTTAGCGCCCCCTCCGGGGGCTTTCTTT. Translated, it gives CASSLAPPPGAFF.

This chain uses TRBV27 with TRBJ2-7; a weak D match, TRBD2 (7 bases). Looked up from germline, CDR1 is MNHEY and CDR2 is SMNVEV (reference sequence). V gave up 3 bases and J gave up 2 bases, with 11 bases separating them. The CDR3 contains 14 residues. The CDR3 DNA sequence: TGTGCCAGCAGTTTGGCGGGGGCCACCTACGAGCAGTACTTC. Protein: CASSLAGATYEQYF.

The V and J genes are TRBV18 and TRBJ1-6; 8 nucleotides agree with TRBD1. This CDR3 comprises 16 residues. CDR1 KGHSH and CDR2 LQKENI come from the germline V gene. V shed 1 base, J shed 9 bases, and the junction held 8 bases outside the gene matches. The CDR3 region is CASSPLRTGRGSPLHF. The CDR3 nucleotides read TGTGCCAGCTCACCACTCCGGACAGGGAGGGGTTCACCCCTCCACTTT.

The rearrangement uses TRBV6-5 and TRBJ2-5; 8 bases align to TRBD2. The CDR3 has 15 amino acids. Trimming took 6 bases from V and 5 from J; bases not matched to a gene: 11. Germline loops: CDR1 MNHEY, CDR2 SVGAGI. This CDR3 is CASSAPGLGVETQYF. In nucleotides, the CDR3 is TGTGCCAGCAGCGCCCCGGGACTAGGGGTCGAGACCCAGTACTTC.

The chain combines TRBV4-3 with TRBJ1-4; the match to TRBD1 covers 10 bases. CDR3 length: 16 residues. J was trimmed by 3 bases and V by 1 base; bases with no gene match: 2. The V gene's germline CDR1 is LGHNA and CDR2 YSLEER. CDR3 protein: CASSQGQGAANEKLFF. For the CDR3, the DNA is TGCGCCAGCAGCCAAGGACAGGGGGCGGCTAATGAAAAACTGTTTTTT.

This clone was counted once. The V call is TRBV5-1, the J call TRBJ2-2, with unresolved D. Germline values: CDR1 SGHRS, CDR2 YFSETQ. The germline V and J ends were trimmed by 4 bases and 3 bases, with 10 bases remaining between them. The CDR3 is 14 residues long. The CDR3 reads CASSAPGDTGELFF. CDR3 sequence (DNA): TGCGCCAGCAGCGCCCCAGGCGACACCGGGGAGCTGTTTTTT.

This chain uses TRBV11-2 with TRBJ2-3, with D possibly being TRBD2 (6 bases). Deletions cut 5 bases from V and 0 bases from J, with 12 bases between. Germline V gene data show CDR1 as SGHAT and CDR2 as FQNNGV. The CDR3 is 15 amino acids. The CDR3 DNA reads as TGTGCCAGCAGCCCCGGGACTGGAAGCACAGATACGCAGTATTTT. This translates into CASSPGTGSTDTQYF. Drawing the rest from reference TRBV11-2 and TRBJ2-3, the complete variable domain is EAGVAQSPRYKIIEKRQSVAFWCNPISGHATLYWYQQILGQGPKLLIQFQNNGVVDDSQLPKDRFSAERLKGVDSTLKIQPAKLEDSAVYLCASSPGTGSTDTQYFGPGTRLTVL.

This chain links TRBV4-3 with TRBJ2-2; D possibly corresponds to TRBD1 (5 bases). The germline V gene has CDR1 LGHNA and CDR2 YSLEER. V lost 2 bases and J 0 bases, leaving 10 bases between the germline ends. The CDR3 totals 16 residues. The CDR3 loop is CASSQFVGPNTGELFF. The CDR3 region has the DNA TGCGCCAGCAGCCAATTCGTGGGGCCGAACACCGGGGAGCTGTTTTTT.

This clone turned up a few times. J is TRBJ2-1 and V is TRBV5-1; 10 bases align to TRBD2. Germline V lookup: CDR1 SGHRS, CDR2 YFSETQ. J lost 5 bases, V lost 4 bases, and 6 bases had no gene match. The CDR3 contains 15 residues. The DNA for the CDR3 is TGCGCCAGCAGCCAAGCGGGGGGGTCCCACAATGAGCAGTTCTTC. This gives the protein CASSQAGGSHNEQFF.

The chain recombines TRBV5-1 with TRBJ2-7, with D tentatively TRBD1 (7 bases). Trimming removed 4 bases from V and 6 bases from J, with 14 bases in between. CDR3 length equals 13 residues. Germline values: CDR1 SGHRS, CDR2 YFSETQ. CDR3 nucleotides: TGCGCCAGCAGCATACACAGGGGAGGCGAGCAGTACTTC. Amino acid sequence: CASSIHRGGEQYF.

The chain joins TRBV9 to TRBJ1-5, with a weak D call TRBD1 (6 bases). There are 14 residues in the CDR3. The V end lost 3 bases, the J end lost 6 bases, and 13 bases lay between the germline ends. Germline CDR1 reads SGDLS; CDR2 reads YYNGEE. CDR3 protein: CASSAGGGGQPQHF. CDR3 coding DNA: TGTGCCAGCAGCGCGGGGGGGGGCGGTCAGCCCCAGCATTTT.

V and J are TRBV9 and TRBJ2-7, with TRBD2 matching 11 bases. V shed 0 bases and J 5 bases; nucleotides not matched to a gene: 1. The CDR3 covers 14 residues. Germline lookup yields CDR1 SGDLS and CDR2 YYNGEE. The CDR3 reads CASSVELAGDEQYF. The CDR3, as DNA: TGTGCCAGCAGCGTAGAACTAGCGGGGGACGAGCAGTACTTC.